These T cell receptor beta chains were read from a single sample in a study of cytomegalovirus exposure and HLA in healthy donors. TCRdb keeps only in-frame clones here, not all; method: immunoSEQ multiplex PCR. The sample lists 150,000 to 200,000 clones, around 82% occurring once. Sequencing used PBMCs. The receptor set was obtained from a young man in good health and CMV-seropositive. Both conserved end residues are part of each CDR3. A D gene is named only where the DNA matches it firmly. The listing skips clone size in some rows; elsewhere it reads once, few, many or a size class.

v_call: TRBV5-1
j_call: TRBJ2-3
clone_size: -
d_call: -
cdr3_aa: CASSLFAWEGGSTDTQYF
cdr3_nt: TGCGCCAGCAGCTTGTTTGCCTGGGAGGGGGGGAGCACAGATACGCAGTATTTT

v_call: TRBV30
j_call: TRBJ2-3
clone_size: once
d_call: TRBD2
cdr3_aa: CAGGGRGQTDTQYF
cdr3_nt: TGTGCCGGGGGGGGTAGAGGGCAGACAGATACGCAGTATTTT

v_call: TRBV4-1
j_call: TRBJ1-3
clone_size: -
d_call: -
cdr3_aa: CASSQQGAGNTIYF
cdr3_nt: TGCGCCAGCAGCCAACAAGGGGCTGGAAACACCATATATTTT

v_call: TRBV6-1
j_call: TRBJ1-5
clone_size: once
d_call: TRBD1
cdr3_aa: CASSEVTGGYSNQPQHF
cdr3_nt: TGTGCCAGCAGTGAAGTTACAGGGGGTTATAGCAATCAGCCCCAGCATTTT

v_call: TRBV6-1
j_call: TRBJ2-3
clone_size: -
d_call: TRBD2
cdr3_aa: CASTGLSTDTQYF
cdr3_nt: TGTGCCAGTACGGGACTAAGCACAGATACGCAGTATTTT

v_call: TRBV10-3
j_call: TRBJ2-3
clone_size: -
d_call: TRBD1
cdr3_aa: CAIRDRTDTQYF
cdr3_nt: TGTGCCATCAGGGACAGGACAGATACGCAGTATTTT

v_call: TRBV11-2
j_call: TRBJ1-2
clone_size: -
d_call: -
cdr3_aa: CASSLGALDGYTF
cdr3_nt: TGTGCCAGCAGCTTAGGGGCATTAGATGGCTACACCTTC

v_call: TRBV28
j_call: TRBJ1-1
clone_size: -
d_call: -
cdr3_aa: CASSFVTVNTEAFF
cdr3_nt: TGTGCCAGCAGTTTTGTAACAGTTAACACTGAAGCTTTCTTT

v_call: TRBV6-1
j_call: TRBJ2-1
clone_size: -
d_call: TRBD1
cdr3_aa: CASSGGQGFDNEQFF
cdr3_nt: TGTGCCAGCAGTGGAGGACAGGGGTTCGACAATGAGCAGTTCTTC

v_call: TRBV6-5
j_call: TRBJ1-5
clone_size: -
d_call: -
cdr3_aa: CASSSGRINQPQHF
cdr3_nt: TGTGCCAGCAGTTCCGGTCGTATCAATCAGCCCCAGCATTTT

v_call: TRBV28
j_call: TRBJ2-7
clone_size: -
d_call: TRBD2
cdr3_aa: CASSAGLAESYEQYF
cdr3_nt: TGTGCCAGCAGTGCCGGACTAGCGGAGTCCTACGAGCAGTACTTC

v_call: TRBV28
j_call: TRBJ2-4
clone_size: -
d_call: TRBD1
cdr3_aa: CASSLDNWDRGLENIQYF
cdr3_nt: TGTGCCAGCAGTTTGGATAATTGGGACAGGGGGTTGGAAAACATTCAGTACTTC

v_call: TRBV30
j_call: TRBJ1-6
clone_size: once
d_call: TRBD1
cdr3_aa: CAWKPGQGSYNSPLHF
cdr3_nt: TGTGCCTGGAAACCGGGACAGGGATCCTATAATTCACCCCTCCACTTT

v_call: TRBV9
j_call: TRBJ2-2
clone_size: -
d_call: -
cdr3_aa: CASSALTSTGELFF
cdr3_nt: TGTGCCAGCAGCGCCCTGACAAGCACCGGGGAGCTGTTTTTT